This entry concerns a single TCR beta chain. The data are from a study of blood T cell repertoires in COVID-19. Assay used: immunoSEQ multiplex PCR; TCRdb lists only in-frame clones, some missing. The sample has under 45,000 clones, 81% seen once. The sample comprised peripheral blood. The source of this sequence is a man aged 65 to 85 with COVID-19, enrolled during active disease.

The CDR3 coding sequence is TGTGCAAGCTCGGCCTACAATGAGCAGTTCTTC. Amino acid sequence: CASSAYNEQFF. The chain links TRBV11-2 to TRBJ2-1; D is unclear. CDR1 is SGHAT, CDR2 FQNNGV, per germline. The CDR3 extends over 11 amino acids.